This T cell receptor beta chain comes out of a study of Ad26.COV2.S vaccination and SARS-CoV-2 variants (dated by TCRdb to the early 2020s). The study in broad terms: Vaccine-arm donors were drawn from COV1001, a multicentre, randomized, double-blind, placebo-controlled phase I-IIa trial of Ad26.COV2.S in healthy adults. Dosing of Ad26.COV2.S was intramuscular, at either 5x10^10 or 1x10^11 viral particles, delivered as one shot or as two shots spaced 56 days apart. TCRbeta repertoire sequencing was used to assess the specificity and breadth of SARS-CoV-2-reactive T cell receptors after Ad26.COV2.S vaccination. The TCR-sequenced set comprised about 30 samples: around 20 Ad26.COV2.S vaccine recipients, 5 placebo recipients and 8 SARS-CoV-2 convalescent individuals. Trial participants were randomized into five groups of five: low-dose or high-dose Ad26.COV2.S given once or twice, or placebo on both occasions. Investigators remained blinded to trial group allocation during experiments and outcome assessment.

A distance of 8 bases separates the germline ends of V and J, which lose 1 base and 5 bases respectively. CDR1 and CDR2, per the germline V gene, are MGHRA and YSYEKL. There are 13 amino acids in the CDR3, from cysteine to phenylalanine inclusive. CDR3 DNA only is kept here, 39 bases in frame from base 1. Concerning this clone: Which antigen it targets is not known. Base qualities are not recorded, but no much larger clone differs from it by a single base.

The sample's treatment or condition label, decoded: some 19 received Ad26.COV2.S at low or high dose, single or two shots; 5 received placebo; per-sample allocation not given. For vaccine and placebo recipients, the sequenced repertoires came from samples collected on day 63 after the first injection. Between 29 July and 7 August 2020, Cohort 1b enrolled 25 adults aged 18-55 years at one site in Boston, USA. Ad26.COV2.S consisted of a replication-incompetent adenovirus type 26 vector by which a prefusion-stabilized SARS-CoV-2 spike protein from the original Wuhan strain was expressed. Results and caveats for the whole study, not just this receptor: Vaccine and placebo recipients had similar non-spike TCR breadth, a finding consistent with the vaccine containing only spike. Spike-specific TCR breadth was higher in Ad26.COV2.S recipients than in placebo recipients (P = 0.0014). The study was not powered for comparison of responses between vaccine doses or regimens. After vaccination, substantial breadth of spike-specific CD8+ and CD4+ T cell responses was reported. According to the authors, total T cell responses may have been underestimated by the TCR breadth and depth analyses.

The immunoSEQ Assay was the method used to sequence TCRbeta CDR3 regions. After extraction, genomic DNA underwent amplification by bias-controlled multiplex PCR, followed by high-throughput sequencing. In the paper's pipeline: To quantify the absolute abundance of every unique TCRbeta CDR3 region, sequences were collapsed and filtered. T cell fraction was estimated by normalizing TCRbeta template counts to usable DNA, with usable DNA measured through amplification of reference genes found in all nucleated cells. Repertoire TCRs were annotated as SARS-CoV-2-specific by exact matching of V gene, CDR3 amino acid sequence and J gene to a known reactive TCR set. The reference SARS-CoV-2 TCR set came from MIRA and was filtered for enrichment in COVID-19-positive ImmuneCODE repertoires, removing public or cross-reactive TCRs. Using the MIRA antigens, annotated TCRs were further analysed by specific ORF or by position within an ORF. Depth was the summed frequency of annotated unique rearrangements, while breadth was defined as annotated unique rearrangements over total unique productive rearrangements. Two-sided Wilcoxon rank-sum tests were used to compare TCR breadth between groups. TCRdb provides this immuneACCESS table in a form limited to in-frame rearrangements. Some clones are lacking; in checked studies, under half of them reflect an unresolved V gene, and why the rest are absent is not known. V and J calls and clone size are those listed in that table; D and trimming were worked out from the DNA. In all, the sample holds 400,000 or so clones, and about 88% of those were seen once. The ten largest clones add up to approximately 3.7% of the sample.

The chain was built from TRBV4-1 and TRBJ1-2, with no D gene named confidently. The source material was peripheral blood, sampled in a trial of Ad26.COV2.S vaccine versus placebo. The sequence derives from a person aged 18-60 years who received the Ad26.COV2.S COVID-19 vaccine or a placebo. Read as DNA, the sequence is TGCGCCAGCAGCCAAGTAGCGCAGTATGGCTACACCTTC. It specifies CASSQVAQYGYTF.